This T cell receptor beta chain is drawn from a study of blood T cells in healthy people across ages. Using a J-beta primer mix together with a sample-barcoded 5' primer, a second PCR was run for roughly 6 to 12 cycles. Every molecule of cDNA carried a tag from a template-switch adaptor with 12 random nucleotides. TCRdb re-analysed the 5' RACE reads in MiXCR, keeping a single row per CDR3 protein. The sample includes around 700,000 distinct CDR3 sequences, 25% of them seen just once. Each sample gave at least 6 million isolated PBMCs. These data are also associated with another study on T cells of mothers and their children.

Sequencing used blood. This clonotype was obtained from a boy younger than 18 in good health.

The CDR3 DNA is TGTGCCAGCAGCGCACGGTTTGGGACAGACTACGAGCAGTACTTC. Translation gives CASSARFGTDYEQYF. The chain carries TRBV7-2 and TRBJ2-1; 7 nucleotides match TRBD1. Gene TRBJ2-7 matches the end of the DNA better, so the J call may be wrong. The germline gives CDR1 SGHTA, CDR2 FQGNSA. The CDR3 runs 15 residues.